A single sample is the source of the 19 T cell receptor beta chains below, sequenced in a study of blood T cell repertoires in COVID-19. Measured with immunoSEQ multiplex PCR; TCRdb has only the in-frame clones, and not every one. There are 150,000 to 200,000 clones in the sample; approximately 83% occur only once, and over 7% lies in the top ten. The sample was peripheral blood. The receptors stem from a middle-aged man with active or convalescent COVID-19.

This chain uses TRBV27 with TRBJ1-5, with D tentatively TRBD1 (6 bases). CDR1 is MNHEY, CDR2 SMNVEV, per germline (reference sequence). The germline V and J ends were trimmed by 6 bases and 4 bases, with 16 bases remaining between them. This CDR3 has 15 residues. The CDR3 loop is CASSSAAGENQPQHF. The CDR3 DNA follows: TGTGCCAGCAGCTCGGCGGCAGGGGAAAATCAGCCCCAGCATTTT.

The chain has TRBV5-6 and TRBJ1-1; 8 bases align to TRBD1. This CDR3 has 15 amino acids. The J segment lost 4 bases and the V segment lost 4 bases, leaving 9 bases of the junction unmatched. The germline V gene has CDR1 SGHDT and CDR2 YYEEEE. CDR3 sequence: CASSAPTGVGTEAFF. The CDR3, as DNA: TGTGCCAGCAGCGCCCCGACAGGGGTCGGCACTGAAGCTTTCTTT.

The V and J genes are TRBV7-2 and TRBJ1-6, with D hard to call. Trimming removed 0 bases from V and 9 bases from J, with 9 bases in between. The CDR3 consists of 14 residues. Germline values: CDR1 SGHTA, CDR2 FQGNSA. This chain's CDR3 is CASSLAEFSSPLHF. CDR3 coding DNA: TGTGCCAGCAGCTTAGCGGAGTTTTCTTCACCCCTCCACTTT.

CDR3 sequence (DNA): TGTGCCATTCGCCCGGGAGATGAAAATTATGGCTACACCTTC. Its protein product is CAIRPGDENYGYTF. V usage is TRBV10-3 and J usage is TRBJ1-2; D is uncertain. CDR1 and CDR2 from the germline V gene are ENHRY and SYGVKD. CDR3 length equals 14 residues. The V end lost 9 bases, the J end lost 5 bases, and 19 bases lay between the germline ends.

This clone was seen once. The chain has TRBV11-3 and TRBJ2-7; the D gene is possibly TRBD1 (5 bases). This CDR3 is 14 amino acids long. In germline, CDR1 is SGHNT, CDR2 YENEEA. The V end lost 1 base, the J end lost 0 bases, and 7 bases lay between the germline ends. Here the CDR3 reads CASSLGQNSYEQYF. The CDR3 DNA reads as TGTGCCAGCAGCTTAGGACAGAACTCCTACGAGCAGTACTTC.

V usage is TRBV7-9 and J usage is TRBJ2-2; TRBD1 matches at 11 bases. CDR3 length: 16 residues. Germline CDR1 is SEHNR and CDR2 is FQNEAQ (reference sequence). Trimming cost V 5 bases and J 0 bases; bases outside gene matches: 2. CDR3 sequence (DNA): TGTGCCAGCAGCGGACAGGGGGCCGCGAACACCGGGGAGCTGTTTTTT. Encoded protein: CASSGQGAANTGELFF.

The rearrangement joins TRBV5-6 to TRBJ2-7, with 8 bases that match TRBD1. J was trimmed by 3 bases and V by 2 bases; bases with no gene match: 10. Germline lookup yields CDR1 SGHDT and CDR2 YYEEEE. This CDR3 is 16 amino acids long. The CDR3 nucleotides read TGTGCCAGCAGCTTAACCGGGACAGGTCACTACTACGAGCAGTACTTC. Translation: CASSLTGTGHYYEQYF.

This clone was seen a few times. This CDR3 reads CASSRPGGSSYEQYF. The DNA for the CDR3 is TGTGCCAGCAGTCGGCCAGGGGGTAGCTCCTACGAGCAGTACTTC. This chain connects TRBV28 to TRBJ2-7; 7 bases agree with TRBD1. CDR1 and CDR2 (germline): MDHEN, SYDVKM. The CDR3 totals 15 residues. V shed 5 bases and J 0 bases; nucleotides not matched to a gene: 7.

The chain recombines TRBV28 with TRBJ2-7, with D tentatively TRBD1 (5 bases). Trimming stripped 3 bases from V and 2 bases from J, with 8 bases between. The CDR3 loop spans 13 amino acids. Germline loops: CDR1 MDHEN, CDR2 SYDVKM. CDR3 nucleotide sequence: TGTGCCAGCAGTTTGGGGCGGACCTACGAGCAGTACTTC. Encoded protein: CASSLGRTYEQYF.

This chain uses TRBV4-1 with TRBJ1-4, with 7 bases that match TRBD1. Germline V gene lookup returns CDR1 MGHRA and CDR2 YSYEKL. This CDR3 is built from 14 residues. V gave up 1 base and J gave up 8 bases; unmatched junction bases: 4. The CDR3 protein is CASSQGTGEEKLFF. CDR3 DNA sequence: TGCGCCAGCAGCCAAGGGACAGGAGAGGAAAAACTGTTTTTT.

V usage is TRBV7-2 and J usage is TRBJ2-7, with D hard to call. The germline V gene has CDR1 SGHTA and CDR2 FQGNSA. The length of the CDR3 is 13 residues. The germline V and J ends were trimmed by 5 bases and 0 bases, with 8 bases remaining between them. The CDR3 nucleotides read TGTGCCAGCAGCAAAAGTAGCTCCTACGAGCAGTACTTC. Translating it yields CASSKSSSYEQYF.

Remarks on this clone: This same CDR3 is encoded by further DNA sequences in the sample. CDR3 amino acids: CATSRDRGQETQYF. CDR3 bases: TGTGCCACCAGCAGAGACAGGGGCCAGGAGACCCAGTACTTC. The chain uses TRBV15 and TRBJ2-5, with a weak D call TRBD1 (6 bases). Trimming cost V 0 bases and J 5 bases, with 10 bases left between them. The germline gives CDR1 LNHNV, CDR2 YYDKDF (reference sequence). This CDR3 comprises 14 residues. The whole variable domain, filled in from reference TRBV15 and TRBJ2-5, reads DAMVIQNPRYQVTQFGKPVTLSCSQTLNHNVMYWYQQKSSQAPKLLFHYYDKDFNNEADTPDNFQSRRPNTSFCFLDIRSPGLGDTAMYLCATSRDRGQETQYFGPGTRLLVL.

The chain is built from TRBV18 and TRBJ1-1; TRBD1 might be the D (5 bases). The germline V gene has CDR1 KGHSH and CDR2 LQKENI. CDR3 length: 17 residues. V was pared by 3 bases and J by 1 base, with 18 bases between. The CDR3 loop is CASSPQTGILPNTEAFF. The CDR3 nucleotides read TGTGCCAGCTCACCCCAAACAGGTATCCTACCGAACACTGAAGCTTTCTTT.

This chain uses TRBV24-1 with TRBJ1-2; 7 bases are shared with TRBD1. V gave up 7 bases and J gave up 8 bases; unmatched junction bases: 9. The CDR3 sequence is 13 residues long. Germline CDR1 and CDR2: KGHDR and SFDVKD. The CDR3 protein is CATSHQGEGGYTF. The CDR3 DNA is TGTGCCACCAGCCACCAGGGGGAAGGGGGCTACACCTTC.

The CDR3 region is CASSTDSKGGNEQFF. In DNA, the CDR3 is TGTGCCAGCAGCACGGACTCCAAAGGGGGAAATGAGCAGTTCTTC. V usage is TRBV11-3 and J usage is TRBJ2-1, with D possibly matching TRBD1 (6 bases). CDR3 size: 15 residues. Germline CDR1 SGHNT, CDR2 YENEEA. The V end lost 5 bases, the J end lost 7 bases, and 18 bases lay between the germline ends.

The chain recombines TRBV7-3 with TRBJ1-1, with D perhaps matching TRBD1 (5 bases). The CDR3 spans 15 residues. The germline CDR1 and CDR2 sequences are SGHTA and FQGTGA. The V gene lost 5 bases and the J gene lost 0 bases, with 13 bases spanning the gap. CDR3 nucleotide sequence: TGTGCCAGCAGCCATTGGGGCTCCATGAACACTGAAGCTTTCTTT. It is translated as CASSHWGSMNTEAFF.

The J gene is TRBJ2-2, the V gene TRBV28; D is unclear. This CDR3 spans 11 amino acids. Trimming took off 6 bases at V and 6 bases at J, with 5 bases between the two ends. Germline CDR1 reads MDHEN; CDR2 reads SYDVKM. CDR3 in DNA: TGTGCCAGCAGCCGTCCCGGGGAGCTGTTTTTT. Translated, it gives CASSRPGELFF.

The chain joins TRBV11-3 to TRBJ2-5, with TRBD1 matching 8 bases. The length of the CDR3 is 15 residues. The V segment lost 6 bases and the J segment 2 bases; nucleotides outside the gene matches: 8. Germline V CDR1 and CDR2: SGHNT, YENEEA. CDR3 in DNA: TGTGCCAGCAGTGCCCAGGGGGCCAGACAAGAGACCCAGTACTTC. As protein: CASSAQGARQETQYF. The full variable domain, with the rest looked up from reference TRBV11-3 and TRBJ2-5, is EAGVVQSPRYKIIEKKQPVAFWCNPISGHNTLYWYLQNLGQGPELLIRYENEEAVDDSQLPKDRFSAERLKGVDSTLKIQPAELGDSAVYLCASSAQGARQETQYFGPGTRLLVL.

The rearrangement joins TRBV27 to TRBJ1-4; a possible D gene is TRBD1 (5 bases). The CDR3 extends over 17 amino acids. The V end lost 4 bases, the J end lost 0 bases, and 15 bases lay between the germline ends. Per the germline V gene, CDR1 is MNHEY and CDR2 is SMNVEV (reference sequence). CDR3 region: CASSSRPGSTTNEKLFF. The DNA of the CDR3 is TGTGCCAGCAGTTCCCGGCCAGGGTCAACAACTAATGAAAAACTGTTTTTT.